The rows below give T cell receptor beta chains drawn from one sample of a study of cytomegalovirus exposure and HLA in healthy donors. Repertoires were generated with immunoSEQ multiplex PCR, while TCRdb's copy carries only in-frame clones and drops some. Of under 350,000 clones in the sample, around 86% were seen once. The specimen was PBMCs. Receptor source: a woman aged 18-29 years in good health and CMV-seronegative. Each CDR3 is given with its conserved first and last residue.

>TRBJ2-2|TRBV19
CASTDWRGGHTGELFF
>TRBJ2-7|TRBV4-1
CASSQVGDYEQYF
>TRBJ2-7|TRBV9
CASSVGTGELYEQYF
>TRBJ1-6|TRBV7-8
CASSLVLVGRGKSPLHF
>TRBJ2-7|TRBV29-1
CSVGTGRAYEQYF
>TRBJ1-1|TRBV5-1
CASSSNRGLNTEAFF
>TRBJ2-5|TRBV29-1
CSVGRDSEKETQYF
>TRBJ1-5|TRBV30
CAWSVGGGASNQPQHF
>TRBJ2-3|TRBV10-1
CASSESGLTDTQYF
>TRBJ1-2|TRBV19
CASSIAGAGYGYTF
>TRBJ2-4|TRBV6-5
CASSLQGAKNIQYF
>TRBJ1-5|TRBV7-9
CASSLQGDAQPQHF
>TRBJ1-1|TRBV13
CASSSGHLTEAFF
>TRBJ1-4|TRBV27
CASSRTPNEKLFF
>TRBJ1-1|TRBV6-5
CASSLGQGAFF
>TRBJ1-1|TRBV19
CASRQGMGNTEAFF
>TRBJ1-1|TRBV10-1
CASRGPGGTEAFF
>TRBJ2-5|TRBV27
CASGPLGGTSGGVVVETQYF
>TRBJ1-1|TRBV25-1
CASSANRVAFF
>TRBJ1-2|TRBV29-1
CSTHKGTGSNYGYTF
>TRBJ1-1|TRBV7-2
CASSPTQIDTEAFF
>TRBJ1-6|TRBV10-3
CAISESGASPLHF
>TRBJ2-7|TRBV9
CASSPPSYEQYF
>TRBJ1-2|TRBV9
CASSATGVEILGYTF
>TRBJ2-3|TRBV4-1
CASSHPGLAGGINTDTQYF
>TRBJ2-7|TRBV7-6
CASSSPVRGLFSYEQYF
>TRBJ2-3|TRBV11-3
CASSLGGGIDTQYF
>TRBJ2-7|TRBV7-8
CASSTGTSAYEQYF
>TRBJ2-3|TRBV5-1
CASSLVAASGTFTDTQYF